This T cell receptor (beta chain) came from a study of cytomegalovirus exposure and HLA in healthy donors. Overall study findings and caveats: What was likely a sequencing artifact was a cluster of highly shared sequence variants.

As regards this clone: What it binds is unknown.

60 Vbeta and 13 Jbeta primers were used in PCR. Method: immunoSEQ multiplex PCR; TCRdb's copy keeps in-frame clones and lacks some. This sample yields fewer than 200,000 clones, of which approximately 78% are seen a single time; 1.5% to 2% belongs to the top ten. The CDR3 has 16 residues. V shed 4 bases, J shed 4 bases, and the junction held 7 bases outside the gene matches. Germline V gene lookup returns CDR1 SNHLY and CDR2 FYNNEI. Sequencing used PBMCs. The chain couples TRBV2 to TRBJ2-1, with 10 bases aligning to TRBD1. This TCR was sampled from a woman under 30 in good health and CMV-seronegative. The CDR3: CASSAVGGQGYNEQFF. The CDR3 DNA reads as TGTGCCAGCAGTGCTGTTGGGGGACAGGGGTACAATGAGCAGTTCTTC.